This entry features one T cell receptor beta chain sequence. Its binding antigen is unknown. The record has no base qualities; no much larger clone is one base away. The donors were healthy, HIV-negative adults who had no recently reported acute infections or vaccinations. Every donor was a Caucasian adult living in Nashville, Tennessee, USA. CD4+ T cells were enriched by magnetic negative selection; naive cells were then positively selected on CD45RA, and the negative fraction formed the memory subset. Blood was obtained by leukapheresis, after which PBMCs were separated by Ficoll-Histopaque density gradient centrifugation and cryopreserved in liquid nitrogen vapor phase. Analytical flow cytometry was used to check the purity and quantity of each magnetically sorted T cell population. Genomic DNA was isolated from each sorted fraction and quantified by UV absorbance on a Nanodrop 2000c. TCR CDR3 regions were amplified from genomic DNA by multiplex PCR using the deep immunoSEQ assay. Genomic DNA extracted from each cell subset was distributed evenly over all wells of several immunoSEQ 96-well plates, and each plate served as one replicate. For sorted subsets, about 200 ng genomic DNA, equal to tens of thousands of T cell genomes, was loaded into each replicate PCR. Purified libraries were quantified with a Qubit 3.0 fluorometer, sized on a Bioanalyzer 2100, and re-quantified with the KAPA Library Quantification kit. A separate single-read 150-cycle Illumina NextSeq 550 flow cell was used to sequence each immunoSEQ 96-well plate. The paper's processing steps were these. Because the immunoSEQ output held only junctional sequences and lacked quality scores, the filtering could not match the filtering applied to full-length reads. To assign V/J genes and CDR3, sequences were annotated against IMGT germline references using PyIR, a Python wrapper for IgBLAST v1.9. Reads were removed for weak V/J assignments (E-value above 1e-6), missing CDR3, stop codons, out-of-frame junctions, or ambiguous translated residues. V3J clonotypes were defined by identical inferred V gene, J gene, and CDR3 amino acid sequence. The percentage overlap between two repertoires was calculated by dividing the number of shared unique clonotypes by the size of the smaller repertoire. RTK rarefaction, the Chao1 estimator, and Recon v2.1 estimates of unobserved clonotypes were used to assess repertoire richness. Generation probabilities for all TCRbeta clonotypes obtained by the gDNA method from a handful of donors were computed using OLGA. TCRdb took over this immuneACCESS table, retaining in-frame rearrangements with V and J assigned. Such tables are incomplete; in checked studies, under half of the missing clones stem from an unresolved V gene, and the remainder is unexplained. That table furnishes V, J and clone size, whereas the DNA furnished D and trimming. Across this sample there are about 1.1 million clones, with around three quarters seen only once. Roughly 0.65% of the sample rests with the top ten.

These data are taken from a study of shared clonotypes between healthy human individuals (dated by TCRdb to between 2020 and 2021). Looking at the study overall: The cohort comprised two women and three men aged 18 to 49 years. For each donor, three plates each were used for CD4 naive and CD4 memory, two plates were used for CD8 naive, and one plate was used for CD8 memory. To estimate repertoire size and how much clonotype sharing occurs between individuals, the study deeply sequenced the blood TCR repertoires of roughly 5 healthy adults. Libraries were prepared and TCR repertoires were sequenced by different laboratories using diverse techniques, in order to increase sequencing depth and limit assay-specific biases. Per donor, leukapheresis produced somewhere between about 0.9 and 10 billion PBMCs. Study-wide findings and limitations: Incomplete sequencing was indicated by rarefaction of sorted-subset datasets, despite the large sequencing depth. Sampling was restricted to blood, and TCR repertoires in tissue are likely to differ from TCR repertoires in blood. The genetic and exposure-history diversity represented was limited by the small number of donors. Naive subsets generally had larger estimated clonotype richness than memory subsets. About 5% of naive CD4, 3.5% of naive CD8, roughly 2.5% of memory CD4, and less than 0.45% of memory CD8 clonotypes were shared across several donors. Higher generation probabilities were observed for clonotypes shared by all four sorted-subset donors than for non-shared clonotypes. Pairwise subsampling led to the expectation that sequencing depth would affect the degree of clonotype sharing among donors.

CDR1 and CDR2 are read off the germline V gene as SGHTA and FQGNSA. Cut back by 1 base and 5 bases, the V and J ends lie 7 bases apart. There are 13 amino acids in the CDR3, from cysteine to phenylalanine inclusive. This entry keeps only the CDR3 DNA: 39 bases, framed from base 1. This receptor chain uses TRBV7-2 and TRBJ2-3, with the D gene too uncertain to name. The material sequenced was memory CD4+ T cells from PBMCs. The sample's cell subset or site, from its label and the paper: CD45RA-negative fraction. The origin of this receptor is a man younger than 35 in good health. Some clones in this sample may be carry-over from other donors' samples. The DNA sequence is TGTGCCAGCAGCTTAGTACTCGAAGATACGCAGTATTTT. It codes for CASSLVLEDTQYF.